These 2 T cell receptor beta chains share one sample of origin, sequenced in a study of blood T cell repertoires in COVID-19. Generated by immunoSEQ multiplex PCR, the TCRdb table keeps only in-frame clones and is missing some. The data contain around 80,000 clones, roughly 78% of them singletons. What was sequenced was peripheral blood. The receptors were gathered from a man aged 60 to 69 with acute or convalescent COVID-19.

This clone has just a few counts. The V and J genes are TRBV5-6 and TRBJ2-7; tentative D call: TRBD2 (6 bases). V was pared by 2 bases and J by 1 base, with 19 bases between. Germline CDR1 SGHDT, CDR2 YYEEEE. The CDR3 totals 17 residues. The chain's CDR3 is CASSFEKRRRGSYEQYF. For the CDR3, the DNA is TGTGCCAGCAGCTTCGAGAAGAGAAGGAGGGGATCCTACGAGCAGTACTTC.

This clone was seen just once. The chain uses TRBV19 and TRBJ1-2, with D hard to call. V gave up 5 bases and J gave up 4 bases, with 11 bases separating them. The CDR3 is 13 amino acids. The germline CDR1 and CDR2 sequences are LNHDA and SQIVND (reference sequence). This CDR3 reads CASSVKHGYGYTF. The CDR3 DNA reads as TGTGCCAGTAGTGTCAAGCACGGCTATGGCTACACCTTC.